Listed below are T cell receptor beta chains from one sample, sequenced in a study of OX40 agonist ivuxolimab in advanced cancers. The assay was immunoSEQ multiplex PCR, and TCRdb's table has in-frame clones only and misses some. Found here are some 43,000 clones, roughly 85% of them singletons; the top ten hold roughly 3.4%. The starting material was CD4+ or CD8+ T cells sorted from blood, obtained in a trial of the OX40 agonist ivuxolimab. These TCRs come from an adult with an advanced solid tumor such as melanoma, head and neck, liver or kidney cancer. CDR3s include the opening cysteine and the closing phenylalanine or tryptophan. A D gene is named only where the DNA matches it firmly. Not all rows give a size; the values are once, few, many and, for expanded clones, a class.

cdr3_nt,cdr3_aa,d_call,clone_size,j_call,cdr3_length,v_call
TGTGCCAGCAGCCAGTACCCGAACACTGAAGCTTTCTTT,CASSQYPNTEAFF,.,once,TRBJ1-1,13,TRBV28
TGCGCCAGCAGCTTACCCACCGAGGGTGGCGGGGAGCTGTTTTTT,CASSLPTEGGGELFF,.,.,TRBJ2-2,15,TRBV5-1
TGTGCCTGGGGCCACGGGACTAGCGGGGGCGTCTCCGAGCAGTACTTC,CAWGHGTSGGVSEQYF,TRBD2,.,TRBJ2-7,16,TRBV30
TGTGCCAGCAGCCGGACTAGCGGGTCTCTCAATGAGCAGTTCTTC,CASSRTSGSLNEQFF,TRBD2,.,TRBJ2-1,15,TRBV7-9
TGTGCCAGCAGTTCGTCGACAGGGGGCACTGAAGCTTTCTTT,CASSSSTGGTEAFF,TRBD1,.,TRBJ1-1,14,TRBV6-5
TGTGCCAGCAGTGATACAGGGAGGTATGGCTACACCTTC,CASSDTGRYGYTF,.,few,TRBJ1-2,13,TRBV25-1
TGTGCCAGCAGCTTGAACGCCAGGGCCTTCTCACCCCTCCACTTT,CASSLNARAFSPLHF,.,.,TRBJ1-6,15,TRBV5-6
TGTGCCAGCAGCCAGACAGGGCCAGGGGCCAACGTCCTGACTTTC,CASSQTGPGANVLTF,TRBD1,.,TRBJ2-6,15,TRBV7-2
TGCGCCAGCACAAGCGGGGGGCCACTCTCCTACGAGCAGTACTTC,CASTSGGPLSYEQYF,TRBD2,.,TRBJ2-7,15,TRBV5-1
TGTGCCAGCAGTTTATGGTCCCCCACAGGGCCTTATGGCTACACCTTC,CASSLWSPTGPYGYTF,.,.,TRBJ1-2,16,TRBV28
TGTGCCAGCAGCGTAGTCCGGGGGGCCCTTTCCGATGAGCAGTTCTTC,CASSVVRGALSDEQFF,.,.,TRBJ2-1,16,TRBV9
TGTGCCAGCAGTTTAGCGGGAAACTCCTACAATGAGCAGTTCTTC,CASSLAGNSYNEQFF,TRBD2,.,TRBJ2-1,15,TRBV2
TGCAGCGTTGCGGGACAACTAACCACTGAAGCTTTCTTT,CSVAGQLTTEAFF,.,.,TRBJ1-1,13,TRBV29-1
TGTGCCAGCATCACAGCGGGGGGCCTCAGCGAAAAACTGTTTTTT,CASITAGGLSEKLFF,.,.,TRBJ1-4,15,TRBV28
TGCGCCAGCAGCTTGGATATGTACACCATATATTTT,CASSLDMYTIYF,.,.,TRBJ1-3,12,TRBV5-1
TGTGCCAGCAGTTCGGCCAGACCTTTCCTCAATCAGCCCCAGCATTTT,CASSSARPFLNQPQHF,.,.,TRBJ1-5,16,TRBV2
TGTGCCAGCACCCACTCACCGGGACCCTACGAGCAGTACTTC,CASTHSPGPYEQYF,.,.,TRBJ2-7,14,TRBV7-2
TGTGCCAGCAGCTTAGGCGACTATGGCTACACCTTC,CASSLGDYGYTF,.,few,TRBJ1-2,12,TRBV7-9
TGTGCCAGCAGCGAGACTAGCGGGGCCTACAATGAGCAGTTCTTC,CASSETSGAYNEQFF,TRBD2,.,TRBJ2-1,15,TRBV6-4
TGTGCCAGCAGTGGGGAGGGAACTAGCACAGATACGCAGTATTTT,CASSGEGTSTDTQYF,TRBD2,few,TRBJ2-3,15,TRBV6-1
TGTGCCTGGAAAAGATCTGGAAACACCATATATTTT,CAWKRSGNTIYF,.,.,TRBJ1-3,12,TRBV30
TGTGCCAGTAGTCCCCGACAGGTACGACAGCCCCAGCATTTT,CASSPRQVRQPQHF,.,.,TRBJ1-5,14,TRBV19
TGTGCCAGCAGGGACAGGGGGAAAAGCAATCAGCCCCAGCATTTT,CASRDRGKSNQPQHF,TRBD1,few,TRBJ1-5,15,TRBV6-5
TGTGCCTGGAGTTCTACATGGGCCGGAGGCTACACCTTC,CAWSSTWAGGYTF,.,.,TRBJ1-2,13,TRBV30
TGTGCCAGCAGCTCGCTAGCGGGAGGGTACAATGAGCAGTTCTTC,CASSSLAGGYNEQFF,TRBD2,.,TRBJ2-1,15,TRBV5-6
TGTGCCATCAGTGAGTCTAGCGGGAGACTTTCTGAGCAGTTCTTC,CAISESSGRLSEQFF,TRBD2,.,TRBJ2-1,15,TRBV10-3
TGTGCCAGCAGCCCCACCCGGGACCGGGCCTACGAGCAGTACTTC,CASSPTRDRAYEQYF,.,.,TRBJ2-7,15,TRBV27
TGTGCCAGCAGTTACCCGGAGGCAGGGGGCAGTACTGAAGCTTTCTTT,CASSYPEAGGSTEAFF,TRBD1,few,TRBJ1-1,16,TRBV6-6
TGTGCCAGCAGCCAGTCGGTCCAATCCGAGCAGTACTTC,CASSQSVQSEQYF,.,once,TRBJ2-7,13,TRBV7-9
TGTGCCAGCAGCATCCAGGGTCATGGCTACACCTTC,CASSIQGHGYTF,.,.,TRBJ1-2,12,TRBV7-2
TGTGCCAGCAGGGAGGTGGGGCAGGCGGGGGAAAAACTGTTTTTT,CASREVGQAGEKLFF,.,.,TRBJ1-4,15,TRBV27
TGCGCCAGCAGTGAGTCGCGAGACTATGGCTACACCTTC,CASSESRDYGYTF,.,few,TRBJ1-2,13,TRBV10-1
TGTGCCAGCAGCTTGGGGATCCACACTGAAGCTTTCTTT,CASSLGIHTEAFF,.,.,TRBJ1-1,13,TRBV5-6
TGTGCCATCAGATCGGGACTAGCGGGGGGATACAATGAGCAGTTCTTC,CAIRSGLAGGYNEQFF,TRBD2,.,TRBJ2-1,16,TRBV10-3
TGTGCCTGGAGTGTACCGGGGGCGGGGAGGACTAATGAAAAACTGTTTTTT,CAWSVPGAGRTNEKLFF,.,.,TRBJ1-4,17,TRBV30
TGTGCCAGCAGCCAAGTAAAAGGCTCATCTAATGAAAAACTGTTTTTT,CASSQVKGSSNEKLFF,.,.,TRBJ1-4,16,TRBV4-2
TGTGCCAGCAGTCAGAACAGGGGGCTCGATGAGCAGTTCTTC,CASSQNRGLDEQFF,TRBD1,few,TRBJ2-1,14,TRBV11-2
TGTGCCAGCAGTCCGGGGACAGGGTCCTACGAGCAGTACTTC,CASSPGTGSYEQYF,TRBD1,.,TRBJ2-7,14,TRBV6-5
TGTGCCAGTAGTATGACTAGCGGGAGCACAGATACGCAGTATTTT,CASSMTSGSTDTQYF,TRBD2,.,TRBJ2-3,15,TRBV19
TGTGCCAGCAGCTACGCGAACACCGGGGAGCTGTTTTTT,CASSYANTGELFF,.,.,TRBJ2-2,13,TRBV11-2
TGTGCCAGCAGCCAAGAAGTGGAGAGGGGCGAGACCCAGTACTTC,CASSQEVERGETQYF,.,.,TRBJ2-5,15,TRBV4-2
TGTGCCAGTAGTAAAACCGGGACAGCGAACACTGAAGCTTTCTTT,CASSKTGTANTEAFF,TRBD1,.,TRBJ1-1,15,TRBV19
TGTGCCAGCAGCCAAGGGTTAGGGGGATCCTACGAGCAGTACTTC,CASSQGLGGSYEQYF,.,.,TRBJ2-7,15,TRBV4-2
TGTGCCAGCACTACGAACACTGAAGCTTTCTTT,CASTTNTEAFF,.,.,TRBJ1-1,11,TRBV28
TGTGCCTGGGGACTAGCGAGCACAGATACGCAGTATTTT,CAWGLASTDTQYF,TRBD2,.,TRBJ2-3,13,TRBV30
TGCGCCAGCAGCCAAGGATACAATGAGCAGTTCTTC,CASSQGYNEQFF,.,few,TRBJ2-1,12,TRBV4-1
TGTGCCGTTCCGGGACAGGGGCTCACTGAAGCTTTCTTT,CAVPGQGLTEAFF,TRBD1,once,TRBJ1-1,13,TRBV2
TGTGCCAGCAGTTCGGACAGGCCCTACGAGCAGTACTTC,CASSSDRPYEQYF,TRBD1,.,TRBJ2-7,13,TRBV6-6
TGTGCCTGGAGTCCCCTGGCCCACACGTCCGTTAGGGCAACTAATGAAAAACTGTTTTTT,CAWSPLAHTSVRATNEKLFF,.,.,TRBJ1-4,20,TRBV30
TGTGCCAGCAGCTTTCCAGGGGGCACCGGGGAGCTGTTTTTT,CASSFPGGTGELFF,TRBD1,.,TRBJ2-2,14,TRBV7-9
TGTGCCAGCAGCTTAGGACAACCCTTTGCTATAGAGCAGTTCTTC,CASSLGQPFAIEQFF,.,.,TRBJ2-1,15,TRBV7-9
TGTGCCAGCAGCTCGGGACAGGATAATGAAAAACTGTTTTTT,CASSSGQDNEKLFF,TRBD1,.,TRBJ1-4,14,TRBV5-4
TGTGCCAGCAGCTTGAATCGTCGGCGGAGCTACGAGCAGTACTTC,CASSLNRRRSYEQYF,.,.,TRBJ2-7,15,TRBV5-6
TGTGCCAGCAGTTACGGGGGGGGGCAGGAGACCCAGTACTTC,CASSYGGGQETQYF,.,.,TRBJ2-5,14,TRBV6-6
TGTGCCAGCAGCGTCACCACAAACGGCGAGCAGTACTTC,CASSVTTNGEQYF,.,.,TRBJ2-7,13,TRBV9
TGTGCCAGTAGTAAACAGGGTTCCACAGATACGCAGTATTTT,CASSKQGSTDTQYF,.,.,TRBJ2-3,14,TRBV19